This TCR beta chain was documented in a study of blood T cells in healthy people across ages. Comments on this clonotype: Antigen specificity is unknown.

For the second PCR, which ran for roughly 6 to 11 cycles, a sample-barcoded 5' primer and a J-beta primer mix were used. A single record per CDR3 protein comes from TCRdb applying MiXCR to the 5' RACE reads. There are almost 1 million distinct CDR3 sequences in the sample; roughly 51% occur only once, and roughly a fifth lies in the top ten. Regarding the study as a whole: Long-lived donors had more naive CD4+ cells and higher diversity than aged donors. A roughly linear age-dependent decrease characterized TCR beta diversity per million T cells. Possibly, changes in expanded clonotypes were confounded because donor CMV status was unknown.

The CDR3 length is 21 residues. Germline CDR1 MGHRA, CDR2 YSYEKL. V lost 0 bases and J lost 0; bases outside the gene matches: 12. Staff drew 9 to 10 milliliters of peripheral blood from each donor. This chain links TRBV4-1 with TRBJ2-1; TRBD2 matches at 12 bases. Sequenced material: blood. The sequence came from a woman in her fifties or sixties in good health. As DNA, the CDR3 is TGCGCCAGCAGCCAAGAAAATCTTGGGCTAGCGGGAGGGCTCTCCTACAATGAGCAGTTCTTC. As protein: CASSQENLGLAGGLSYNEQFF.